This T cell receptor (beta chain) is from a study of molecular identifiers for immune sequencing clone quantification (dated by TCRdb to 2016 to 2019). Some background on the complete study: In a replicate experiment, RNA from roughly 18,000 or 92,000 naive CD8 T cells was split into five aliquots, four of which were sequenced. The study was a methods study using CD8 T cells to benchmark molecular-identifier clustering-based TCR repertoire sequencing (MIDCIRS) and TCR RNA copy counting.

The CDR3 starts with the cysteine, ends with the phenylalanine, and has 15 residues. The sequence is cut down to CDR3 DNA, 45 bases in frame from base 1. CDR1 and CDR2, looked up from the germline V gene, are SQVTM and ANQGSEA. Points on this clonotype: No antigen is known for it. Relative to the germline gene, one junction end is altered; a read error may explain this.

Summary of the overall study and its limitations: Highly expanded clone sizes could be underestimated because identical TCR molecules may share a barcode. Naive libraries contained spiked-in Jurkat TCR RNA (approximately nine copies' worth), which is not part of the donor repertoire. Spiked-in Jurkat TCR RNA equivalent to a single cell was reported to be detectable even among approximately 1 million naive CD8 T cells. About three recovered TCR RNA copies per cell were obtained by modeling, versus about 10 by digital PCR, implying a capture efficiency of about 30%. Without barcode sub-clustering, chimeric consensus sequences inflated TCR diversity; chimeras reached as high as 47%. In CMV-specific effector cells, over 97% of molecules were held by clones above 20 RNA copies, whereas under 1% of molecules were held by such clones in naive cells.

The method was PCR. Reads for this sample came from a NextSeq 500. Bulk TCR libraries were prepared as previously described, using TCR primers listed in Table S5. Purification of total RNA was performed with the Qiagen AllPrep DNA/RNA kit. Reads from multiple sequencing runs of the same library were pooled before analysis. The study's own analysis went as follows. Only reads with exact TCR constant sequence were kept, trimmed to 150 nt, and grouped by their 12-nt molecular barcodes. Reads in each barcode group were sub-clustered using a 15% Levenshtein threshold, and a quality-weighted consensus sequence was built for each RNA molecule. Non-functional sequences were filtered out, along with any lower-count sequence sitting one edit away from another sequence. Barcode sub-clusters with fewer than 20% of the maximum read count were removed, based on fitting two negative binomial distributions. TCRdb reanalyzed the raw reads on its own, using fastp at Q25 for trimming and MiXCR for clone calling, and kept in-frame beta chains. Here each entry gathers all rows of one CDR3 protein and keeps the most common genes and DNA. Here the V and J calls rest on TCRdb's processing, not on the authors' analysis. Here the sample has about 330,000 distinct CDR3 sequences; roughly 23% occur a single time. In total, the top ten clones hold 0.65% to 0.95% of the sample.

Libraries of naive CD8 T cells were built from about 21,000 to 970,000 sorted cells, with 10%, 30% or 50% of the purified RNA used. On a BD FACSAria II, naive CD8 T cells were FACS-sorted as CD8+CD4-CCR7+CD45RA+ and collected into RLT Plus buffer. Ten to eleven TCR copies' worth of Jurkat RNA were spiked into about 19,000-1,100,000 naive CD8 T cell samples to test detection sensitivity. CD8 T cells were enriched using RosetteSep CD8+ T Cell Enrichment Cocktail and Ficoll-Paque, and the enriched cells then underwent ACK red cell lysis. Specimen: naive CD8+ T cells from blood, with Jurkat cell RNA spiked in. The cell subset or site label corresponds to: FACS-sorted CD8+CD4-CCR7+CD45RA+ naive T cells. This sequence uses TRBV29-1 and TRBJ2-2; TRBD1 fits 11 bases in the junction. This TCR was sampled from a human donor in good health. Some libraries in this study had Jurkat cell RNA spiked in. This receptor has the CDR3 CSVKPGQGAVGELFF. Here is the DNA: TGCAGCGTAAAACCCGGACAGGGGGCGGTCGGGGAGTTGTTTTTT.